Detailed here is one T cell receptor (beta chain). Its antigen is still unknown. The source of the sample is a study of STAT5B mutations in CD4+ large granular lymphocyte leukemia. Study-level information: Healthy donors showed HLA-associated enrichment of the CDR3 'QG' motif. Study-wide findings and caveats: Without putative leukemic clones, patient CD4-sorted repertoires remained more clonal than healthy CD4+ repertoires. Compared with healthy controls (2/35), patient top clones favored TRBV06 (8/27).

Buffy coats from healthy blood donors served as controls. The method was immunoSEQ multiplex PCR; TCRdb's version includes in-frame clones alone and lacks a portion of them. The sample lists about 30,000 clones; 70% to 75% were seen once. The J segment lost 8 bases and the V segment lost 4 bases, leaving 8 bases of the junction unmatched. Per germline, CDR1 SGHTA and CDR2 FQGTGA. The CDR3 loop spans 16 amino acids. This sequence joins TRBV7-3 and TRBJ2-1, with 13 bases that match TRBD2. Material: CD4+ T cells from blood buffy coats. The source of this sequence is a human donor in good health. This chain's CDR3 is CASSSRTSGSVDEQFF. The CDR3, as DNA: TGTGCCAGCAGCTCCCGGACTAGCGGGAGTGTCGATGAGCAGTTCTTC. The full variable domain, in which reference TRBV7-3 and TRBJ2-1 provide the parts outside the CDR3, is GAGVSQTPSNKVTEKGKYVELRCDPISGHTALYWYRQSLGQGPEFLIYFQGTGAADDSGLPNDRFFAVRPEGSVSTLKIQRTERGDSAVYLCASSSRTSGSVDEQFFGPGTRLTVL.